The present entry profiles one TCR beta chain with its context. The antigen is unknown. V shed 3 bases and J shed 9 bases, with 12 bases lying between them. From germline, CDR1 is MGHRA and CDR2 YSYEKL. This CDR3 region has 13 residues. The PCR was carried out with 60 Vbeta primers and 13 Jbeta primers. Some clones are missing from TCRdb's copy, which holds only in-frame ones; the method was immunoSEQ multiplex PCR. Among about 150,000 clones, about 70% were seen once, and the ten largest hold around 3.2%. This specimen belongs to a study of cytomegalovirus exposure and HLA in healthy donors. For the study at large: Ancestry clustering placed around 80% of roughly 410 genotyped donors in the Caucasian-associated cluster. The study's findings and limits: For most TCR beta V segments, an earlier analysis put the productive rate at about 87% or about 30% of the time.

The chain is built from TRBV4-1 and TRBJ1-5, with a weak D call TRBD1 (6 bases). The material sequenced was PBMCs. This TCR derives from a man aged 40-50 years in good health and CMV-seronegative. The DNA of the CDR3 is TGCGCCAGCAGCCAGGAGGAGACAGGGCCCCAGCATTTT. Encoded protein: CASSQEETGPQHF.